The sample holds a few counts of the clone carrying this T cell receptor (beta chain). The germline V gene has CDR1 SQVTM and CDR2 ANQGSEA. The CDR3 extends over 13 amino acids. With 8 bases removed from V and 0 bases from J, the gap between germline ends came to 13 bases. TCRdb's copy holds only in-frame clones and misses some; the assay was immunoSEQ multiplex PCR. The sample has tens of thousands of clones; approximately 80% are singletons. The data stem from a study of T cells in narcolepsy. The chain carries TRBV29-1 and TRBJ1-1; no clear D gene. What was sequenced was CD45RA- memory CD4+ T cells from PBMCs. The source is a human donor with narcolepsy. The DNA of the CDR3 is TGCAGCACTTCCCATTCTATGAACACTGAAGCTTTCTTT. This codes for CSTSHSMNTEAFF.